The present T cell receptor beta chain was sequenced within a study of T cells of healthy individuals. TCRdb analysed the 5' RACE reads with MiXCR anew, one entry per CDR3 protein. Among about 96,000 distinct CDR3 sequences listed, roughly 15% were seen once. V was clipped by 1 base and J by 4 bases, with 13 bases between them. Germline V lookup: CDR1 SEHNR, CDR2 FQNEAQ (reference sequence). The length of the CDR3 is 15 residues. The receptor was isolated from a human donor in good health. The chain links TRBV7-9 to TRBJ1-2, with TRBD1 as a possible D gene (5 bases). The CDR3, as DNA: TGTGCCAGCAGCTTAGGGGAAGGGGTGATCTATGGCTACACCTTC. Translating gives CASSLGEGVIYGYTF.